This section outlines one TCR beta chain sequence together with its context. Its antigen target is currently unknown. No quality values exist for individual bases; no much larger clone is one base distant. The cohort was made up of approximately 670 healthy bone marrow donors. At the time of sampling, every cohort member was nominally healthy, though immune exposures that went unrecorded were likely present. The donor was CMV seronegative and belonged to the group of around 400 seronegative cohort members. A peripheral blood sample was provided by each donor, and peripheral blood mononuclear cells were used for TCR beta sequencing. The Qiagen DNeasy Blood Extraction Kit was used to extract genomic DNA from the blood cell samples. The sample comes from a study of cytomegalovirus exposure and HLA in healthy donors (dated by TCRdb to the late 2010s). Looking at the study overall: An earlier analysis of approximately 590 of the donors reported 250 to 350 Gb of sequence data and roughly 110 million unique TCR beta sequences from about 200 million T cells. Genome-wide SNP genotypes for about 65% of the 666 donors were used in a later genetic analysis, which treated that subset as a discovery cohort. To decide whether each TCR beta V gene segment behaved as functional or pseudogenic, an earlier analysis of approximately 620 of the donors relied on high-throughput TCR beta sequencing. A later analysis re-analyzed previously published TCR beta repertoires from about 730 donors and added high-resolution HLA genotyping to study TCR occurrence patterns. The T cell repertoires of 700 or so subjects were profiled by immunosequencing and related to cytomegalovirus serostatus. In addition to the first cohort of approximately 650 subjects, a separate validation cohort of about 120 different subjects was used. About 320 gigabases of sequencing data and roughly 90 million unique TCR sequences were included in an early release covering several hundred HLA-typed donors. All discovery cohort repertoires had been generated on a single sequencing platform. Donor age, sex, ethnicity and CMV serostatus were compiled together with the repertoire data. The number of typed donors differed by locus: 629-630 for A, B, C, DRB1 and DQB1; 500 to 550 for DQA1; approximately 600 for DPA1; and about 450 for DPB1. Among the roughly 390 genotyped donors, approximately 82% belonged to the genetic ancestry cluster associated with self-reported Caucasian donors. Because of strong linkage in the cohort, roughly five DR-DQ haplotypes were treated as single units for association and clustering. The aim of the study was to test whether cataloging public T cell receptors could identify signatures of past pathogen exposure. To predict cytomegalovirus infection status, the study combined high-throughput TCR immunosequencing, statistical association of individual TCRs with disease status, and machine learning. Rather than drawing on any new phenotypic data, the later analysis identified candidate immune exposures from TCR beta sequences and the way those sequences occurred across donors. HLA typing included class I and class II loci at four-digit resolution. Across 300 to 400 genotyped donors of the cohort, an average of roughly 250,000 unique TCR beta nucleotide sequences per donor were sequenced, and about a sixth of those sequences were non-productive. Broad study findings and their caveats: Sequencing depth was assumed to be roughly uniform across donors in the presence/absence analyses, though that assumption may not hold. It was suggested by the authors that the approach could potentially be generalized to other disease states and immunological phenotypes. The study gave a list of more than 150 TCR beta chains associated with cytomegalovirus. In a later genetic analysis, fewer N-insertions in productive TCRs were reported among donors in an Asian-associated ancestry cluster than the 666-donor mean. In a later genetic analysis, a missense DCLRE1C variant was associated with V-gene and J-gene trimming of TCR beta chains, and the association was replicated in an independent cohort. A later analysis found that TCR association rates varied across HLA loci, with DRB1 alleles showing the most associated TCRs and HLA-C alleles the fewest. The 87-base-pair reads could not distinguish some IMGT-functional V segments, including TRBV6-2 and TRBV6-3, so those segments were excluded. A further reported finding was that TCR beta sequences accurately predicted the HLA-A and HLA-B alleles for most subjects in the first cohort. Several of the top co-occurrence clusters appeared to be linked to parvovirus B19, influenza, CMV and Epstein-Barr virus, according to a later analysis. Because counts were too low, about 15 rarely observed V segments, including chromosome 9 orphons, were left out of the earlier analysis of 587 of the donors. According to a later analysis, most CMV-associated TCR beta chains appeared to be HLA-restricted, and the HLA associations seemed to be driven largely by CMV exposure. The sequencing pipeline was judged likely to have produced a cluster of highly shared sequence variants as a technical artifact. Linkage disequilibrium might explain the correlated functional status among segregating V segments, but an unknown experimental factor could not be ruled out. Because some donors lacked HLA typing at each locus, the association tests relied only on the typed subset. In this cohort, only TCR beta chains were sequenced, and detectable features were limited by the absence of alpha or paired-chain data. In an earlier analysis of 587 of the donors, most TCR beta V segments appeared in productive rearrangements about 87% or about 30% of the time, broadly matching IMGT annotations. The only immune exposure information available for the cohort was CMV serostatus. In a later analysis, HLA-associated TCR beta chains showed more clonal expansion and lower generation probabilities than non-associated chains that were equally common. A few of the identified cytomegalovirus-associated TCR beta chains were confirmed in vitro to be specific for cytomegalovirus antigens. Most TCR sequences were observed very rarely across donors, whereas some public TCRs were present in many individuals. Assigning TCR associations to individual alleles was difficult when HLA alleles, especially DR and DQ, strongly co-occurred. The classifier was reported to diagnose cytomegalovirus status with high specificity and sensitivity in both the original cohort and the validation cohort. In a later analysis, 16,951 TCR beta sequences were associated with specific HLA alleles at a false discovery rate of 0.05.

Libraries were built with the immunoSEQ multiplex PCR assay. The multiplex PCR relied on a mix of 60 forward primers for TCR Vbeta segments and 13 reverse primers for TCR Jbeta segments. Amplification of the CDR3 region of rearranged TCR beta genes was performed with a multiplex PCR assay on genomic DNA. Amplified TCR beta libraries were sequenced as 87-base-pair reads on the Illumina HiSeq System. In the original analysis: A later analysis tallied about 77 million unique TCR beta chains across the 600 to 700 repertoires, and some 10 million of those chains were shared by two or more donors. Raw reads were error-corrected and collapsed into unique sequences with a nearest-neighbor algorithm that merged closely related sequences to remove PCR and sequencing errors. To assign V, D and J gene segments, CDR3 sequences were aligned to IMGT reference sequences. Each retained sequence needed at least a six-nucleotide match to both a V gene segment and a J gene segment. A rearrangement counted as productive if the CDR3 had no stop codons and remained in frame with V and J, and every other rearrangement counted as non-productive. CDR3 was defined by IMGT convention, running from the second conserved V-encoded cysteine to the conserved J-encoded phenylalanine. The earlier analysis of about 560 of the donors excluded any sequence lacking an unambiguous match to a single V gene segment. In an earlier analysis of a few hundred of the donors, V segments were called functional above 56.7% productive rearrangements and were called segregating when the between-donor standard deviation exceeded 5%. A statistical classification framework was built to diagnose cytomegalovirus status from the catalog of TCR beta chain sequences. A later analysis assigned V and J genes by comparing TCR nucleotide sequences with IMGT/GENE-DB human TR gene sequences. The TCRdist pipeline was used in a later analysis to assign CDR3 sequences and most-parsimonious VDJ recombination scenarios. A later analysis defined each TCR beta chain by its CDR3 amino acid sequence plus V-gene family, and excluded reads lacking a unique V-gene family. As a way to deal with suspected cross-contamination and a sequencing artifact, a later analysis dropped approximately 590 nucleotide sequences that were highly shared and had low generation probability. In a later analysis, a clonal expansion index was calculated for each public chain from normalized within-repertoire ranks of inferred template counts. A later analysis computed generation probabilities with a VDJ recombination model fitted to out-of-frame rearrangements, and checked the results against IGoR. In a later analysis, TCR-TCR, TCR-HLA and TCR-CMV co-occurrence was scored with hypergeometric tests, and a repertoire-size bias correction was applied to TCR pairs. To estimate false discovery rates, a later analysis permuted the HLA or CMV assignments 20 times. In a later analysis, co-occurring TCRs were grouped using DBSCAN, and TCRdist sequence similarity was added for clustering within HLA-allele-positive subsets. Repertoires with fewer than 30,000 or more than 120,000 public chains were left out of co-occurrence clustering, as were five repertoires with anomalous nucleotide sharing. As stored in TCRdb, this immuneACCESS dataset retains in-frame rearrangements with V and J assigned. A fraction of the clones does not appear; measured against another copy, unresolved V genes explain less than half of the discrepancy, and the remainder lacks a known reason. That table supplies the V and J calls and clone size; D and trimming were determined from the DNA. The sample table shows hundreds of thousands of clones, and 85% to 90% are seen once. Approximately 2% of the sample belongs to the ten largest clones.

Ends trimmed: V by 7 bases, J by 10 bases; bases unmatched to a gene: 10. The CDR3, cysteine through phenylalanine, is 13 amino acids long. The read is trimmed to its CDR3 DNA, 39 bases read in frame from base 1. In the germline V gene, CDR1 corresponds to MNHNS and CDR2 to SASEGT. The source is a woman under 30 in good health and CMV-seronegative. The source material was PBMCs. Recombination connected TRBV6-1 to TRBJ2-1, with 7 bases aligning to TRBD1. The CDR3 protein sequence reads: CASNRLTGWEQFF. The DNA is as follows: TGTGCCAGCAACCGATTGACAGGGTGGGAGCAGTTCTTC.